The next 12 T cell receptor beta chains were all read from a single sample in a study of T-cell reconstitution after alpha-beta-depleted transplantation in children. Unique molecular identifiers featured in how the TCRbeta library was prepared. TCRdb reprocessed the PCR reads via MiXCR and lists one record per CDR3 protein. Altogether about 72,000 distinct CDR3 sequences are present, 6% to 8% being singletons, with the ten largest covering about 2.3%. This specimen was PBMCs from the stem cell graft donor, taken from the stem cell graft. The source is a human donor who donated a stem cell graft to a child with acute lymphoblastic leukemia.

This clonotype came up many times. The chain employs TRBV20-1 and TRBJ2-7; D may match TRBD1 or TRBD2 (5 bases each). The germline V gene has CDR1 DFQATT and CDR2 SNEGSKA (reference sequence). V lost 6 bases and J 3 bases, leaving 12 bases between the germline ends. The CDR3 consists of 12 residues. The CDR3 sequence: CSAGTDYYEQYF. As DNA, the CDR3 is TGCAGTGCCGGGACGGATTACTACGAGCAGTACTTC.

This clonotype has at least ten counts. The chain employs TRBV10-3 and TRBJ2-2; 9 bases are shared with TRBD2. Germline lookup yields CDR1 ENHRY and CDR2 SYGVKD. The CDR3 extends over 16 amino acids. The trim removed 0 bases at V and 2 bases at J, leaving 1 base unmatched. The CDR3 DNA reads as TGTGCCATCAGTGAGTCAGCGGGGGGCAACACCGGGGAGCTGTTTTTT. This codes for CAISESAGGNTGELFF.

This clonotype appeared many times. V gene TRBV25-1 combines with J gene TRBJ2-3, with TRBD2 identical over 9 bases. Trimming at V came to 4 bases and at J to 2 bases, leaving 1 base not matched to a gene. There are 14 residues in the CDR3. Germline assignment: CDR1 MGHDK and CDR2 SYGVNS. CDR3 amino acids: CASSGGRDTDTQYF. The CDR3 DNA sequence: TGTGCCAGCAGTGGCGGGAGGGACACAGATACGCAGTATTTT.

This clonotype was detected many times. CDR3 region: CASSRGLGHPDVRGANVLTF. The CDR3 DNA reads as TGCGCCAGCAGCCGCGGCTTGGGACACCCTGATGTGAGGGGGGCCAACGTCCTGACTTTC. V usage is TRBV4-1 and J usage is TRBJ2-6; D is perhaps TRBD1 (6 bases). Trimming left V 4 bases short and J 4 bases short, with 26 bases between. The CDR3 sequence is 20 residues long. Germline V gene lookup returns CDR1 MGHRA and CDR2 YSYEKL.

Many counts were recorded for this clonotype. The chain combines TRBV20-1 with TRBJ1-4, with a possible D match to TRBD1 (5 bases). This CDR3 region has 12 residues. The germline CDR1 and CDR2 sequences are DFQATT and SNEGSKA (reference sequence). CDR3 sequence (DNA): TGCACCCCTTCTCAGGGCGGTGAAAAACTGTTTTTT. Protein product: CTPSQGGEKLFF.

This clonotype was detected a few times. The chain has TRBV7-9 and TRBJ2-7; D is ambiguous. This CDR3 contains 13 residues. The V gene lost 1 base and the J gene lost 5 bases, with 9 bases spanning the gap. Germline V gives CDR1 SEHNR, CDR2 FQNEAQ (reference sequence). CDR3 in amino acids: CASSLGVRNEQYF. The DNA of the CDR3 is TGTGCCAGCAGCTTAGGGGTCAGAAACGAGCAGTACTTC.

This clonotype was seen more than once but under ten times. This CDR3 reads CAGDRGMNTEAFF. In DNA form, the CDR3 reads TGTGCAGGGGACAGGGGGATGAACACTGAAGCTTTCTTT. J is TRBJ1-1 and V is TRBV2, with 11 nucleotides matching TRBD1. The CDR3 totals 13 residues. CDR1 and CDR2 from the germline V gene are SNHLY and FYNNEI. Combining the CDR3 with reference TRBV2 and TRBJ1-1 gives the whole variable domain EPEVTQTPSHQVTQMGQEVILRCVPISNHLYFYWYRQILGQKVEFLVSFYNNEISEKSEIFDDQFSVERPDGSNFTLKIRSTKLEDSAMYFCAGDRGMNTEAFFGQGTRLTVV.

This clonotype was counted many times. This sequence joins TRBV15 and TRBJ2-1; 7 bases align to TRBD2. CDR3 length equals 17 residues. Trimming removed 7 bases from V and 5 bases from J; junction bases left unmatched: 17. CDR1 LNHNV and CDR2 YYDKDF come from the germline V gene (reference sequence). The CDR3 is CATIQAGVARANNEQFF. The DNA for the CDR3 is TGTGCCACCATCCAGGCGGGGGTAGCCCGCGCCAACAATGAGCAGTTCTTC.

The V and J genes are TRBV23-1 and TRBJ2-6, with D unclear. TRBV23-1 is sorted into the ORF group, with uncertain function. CDR3 size: 16 residues. V was pared by 2 bases and J by 0 bases, with 8 bases between. CDR3 bases: TGCGCCAGCAGTCAACCATTGAGCTCTGGGGCCAACGTCCTGACTTTC. It translates to CASSQPLSSGANVLTF.

Many counts were recorded for this clonotype. V and J are TRBV20-1 and TRBJ1-3; 10 positions match TRBD1. There are 14 residues in the CDR3. The junction had 4 bases not matched to a gene; V was cut back by 4 bases and J by 4 bases. Germline lookup yields CDR1 DFQATT and CDR2 SNEGSKA (reference sequence). The CDR3 DNA reads as TGCAGTGCTATAGACAGGGGGCAAGGAAACACCATATATTTT. It specifies CSAIDRGQGNTIYF.

This clonotype has a handful of counts. The chain combines TRBV3-1 with TRBJ2-2; no clear D. Germline loops: CDR1 LGHDT, CDR2 YNNKEL (reference sequence). V was shortened by 4 bases and J by 3 bases, with 9 bases between the two germline ends. This CDR3 comprises 14 residues. CDR3 loop: CASSLALDTGELFF. Written as DNA, the CDR3 is TGTGCCAGCAGCCTAGCCTTGGACACCGGGGAGCTGTTTTTT.

This clonotype was seen repeatedly, ten times or more. V usage is TRBV4-3 and J usage is TRBJ1-1; D might be TRBD1 (5 bases). CDR1 is LGHNA and CDR2 is YSLEER in the germline V gene. The V end lost 2 bases, the J end lost 3 bases, and 13 bases lay between the germline ends. This CDR3 has 15 amino acids. The CDR3 spells CASSQFGGTHTEAFF. In DNA, the CDR3 is TGCGCCAGCAGCCAATTTGGGGGGACCCACACTGAAGCTTTCTTT.